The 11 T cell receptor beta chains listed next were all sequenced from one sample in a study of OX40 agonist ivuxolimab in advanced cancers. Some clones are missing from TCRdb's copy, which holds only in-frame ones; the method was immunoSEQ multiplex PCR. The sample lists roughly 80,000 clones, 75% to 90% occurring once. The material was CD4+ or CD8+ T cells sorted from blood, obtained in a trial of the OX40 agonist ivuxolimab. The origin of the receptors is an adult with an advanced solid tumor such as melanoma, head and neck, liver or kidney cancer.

Here the CDR3 reads CASSFFTLRSSYEQYF. The CDR3 DNA is TGTGCCAGCAGCTTTTTCACTCTCCGGAGCTCCTACGAGCAGTACTTC. This sequence joins TRBV5-6 and TRBJ2-7; D call uncertain. CDR1 and CDR2 from the germline V gene are SGHDT and YYEEEE. V was cut by 2 bases and J by 0 bases, with 15 bases left in between. The CDR3 spans 16 residues. The whole variable domain, remainder taken from reference TRBV5-6 and TRBJ2-7, is DAGVTQSPTHLIKTRGQQVTLRCSPKSGHDTVSWYQQALGQGPQFIFQYYEEEERQRGNFPDRFSGHQFPNYSSELNVNALLLGDSALYLCASSFFTLRSSYEQYFGPGTRLTVT.

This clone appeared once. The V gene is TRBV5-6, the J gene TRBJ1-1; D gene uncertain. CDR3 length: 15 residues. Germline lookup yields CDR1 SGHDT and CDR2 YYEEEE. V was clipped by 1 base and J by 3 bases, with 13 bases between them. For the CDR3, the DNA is TGTGCCAGCAGCTTGCGGTATTACATGGACACTGAAGCTTTCTTT. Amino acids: CASSLRYYMDTEAFF.

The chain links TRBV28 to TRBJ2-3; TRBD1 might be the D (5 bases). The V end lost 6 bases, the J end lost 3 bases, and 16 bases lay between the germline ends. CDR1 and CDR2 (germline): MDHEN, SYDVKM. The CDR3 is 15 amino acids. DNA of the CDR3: TGTGCCAGCAGCCCCCCGGCAGGGTTAACAGATACGCAGTATTTT. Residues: CASSPPAGLTDTQYF.

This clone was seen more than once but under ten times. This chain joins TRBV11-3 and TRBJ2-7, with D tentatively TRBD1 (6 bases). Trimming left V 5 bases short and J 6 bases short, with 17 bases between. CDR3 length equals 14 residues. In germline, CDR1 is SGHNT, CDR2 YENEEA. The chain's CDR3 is CASSTDRRGREQYF. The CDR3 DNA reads TGTGCCAGCAGCACCGACAGGAGAGGCCGCGAGCAGTACTTC.

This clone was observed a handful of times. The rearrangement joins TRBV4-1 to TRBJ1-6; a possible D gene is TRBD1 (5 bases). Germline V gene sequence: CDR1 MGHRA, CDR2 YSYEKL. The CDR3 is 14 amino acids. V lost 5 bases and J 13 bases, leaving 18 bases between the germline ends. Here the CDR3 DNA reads TGCGCCAGCAGCGCCCGGGACCCCAGGGTGCCCCTCCACTTT. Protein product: CASSARDPRVPLHF.

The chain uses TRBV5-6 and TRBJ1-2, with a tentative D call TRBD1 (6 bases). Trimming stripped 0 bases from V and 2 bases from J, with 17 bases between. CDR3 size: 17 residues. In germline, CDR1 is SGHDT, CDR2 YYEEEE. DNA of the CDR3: TGTGCCAGCAGCTTGGTGGGTTCTGGACAGTACAACTATGGCTACACCTTC. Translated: CASSLVGSGQYNYGYTF.

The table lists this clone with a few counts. CDR3 region: CASRDTGTGYGYTF. For the CDR3, the DNA is TGTGCCAGCAGGGATACCGGGACAGGGTATGGCTACACCTTC. V is TRBV2 and J is TRBJ1-2, with 9 bases that match TRBD1. V lost 6 bases to trimming and J lost 5 bases; unmatched junction nucleotides: 7. Per the germline V gene, CDR1 is SNHLY and CDR2 is FYNNEI. The CDR3 is 14 residues long.

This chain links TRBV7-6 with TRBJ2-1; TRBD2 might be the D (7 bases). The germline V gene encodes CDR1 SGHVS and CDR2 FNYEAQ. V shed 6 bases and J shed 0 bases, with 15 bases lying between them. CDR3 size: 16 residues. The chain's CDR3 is CASSPIGGDSYNEQFF. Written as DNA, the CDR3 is TGTGCCAGCAGTCCGATAGGGGGGGACTCCTACAATGAGCAGTTCTTC.

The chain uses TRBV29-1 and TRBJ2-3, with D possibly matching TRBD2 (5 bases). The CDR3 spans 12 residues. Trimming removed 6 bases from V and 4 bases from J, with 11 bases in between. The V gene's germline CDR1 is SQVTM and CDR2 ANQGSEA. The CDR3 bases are TGCAGCGTGGGAGACGGTTCAGATACGCAGTATTTT. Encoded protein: CSVGDGSDTQYF.

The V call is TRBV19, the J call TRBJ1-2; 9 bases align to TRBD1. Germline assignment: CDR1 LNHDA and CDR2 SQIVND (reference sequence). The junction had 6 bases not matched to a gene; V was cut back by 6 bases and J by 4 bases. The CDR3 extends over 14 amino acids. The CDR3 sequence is CASRWTGATYGYTF. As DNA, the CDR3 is TGTGCCAGTAGATGGACAGGGGCCACCTATGGCTACACCTTC.

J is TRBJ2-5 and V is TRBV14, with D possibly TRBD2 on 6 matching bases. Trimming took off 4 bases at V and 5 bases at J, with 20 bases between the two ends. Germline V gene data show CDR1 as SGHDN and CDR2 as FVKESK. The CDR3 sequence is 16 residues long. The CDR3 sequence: CASSRPRGLRSETQYF. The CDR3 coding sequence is TGTGCCAGCAGCCGCCCCCGGGGGTTGCGGTCGGAGACCCAGTACTTC.